The subject of this entry is one T cell receptor beta chain. The target antigen is unknown. This sample was taken from a study of shared clonotypes between healthy human individuals. This table comes from immunoSEQ multiplex PCR, and its TCRdb copy is limited to in-frame clones, with some not included. Of millions of clones listed, over 85% are singletons. Only CD45RO-negative cells positively selected for CCR7 counted as naive CD8 cells, so terminally differentiated effector memory CD45RA+ cells were excluded. Study-wide results and limits: Sampling covered nothing but blood. Tissue TCR repertoires likely differ from those found in blood.

Sequenced sample: naive CD8+ T cells sorted from blood. The receptor was isolated from a man aged 18 to 30 in good health.

Here the CDR3 DNA reads TGTGCCAGCAGTTTATCGTGGGGGACAAGCACAGATACGCAGTATTTT. Translating gives CASSLSWGTSTDTQYF. This chain joins TRBV27 and TRBJ2-3; D perhaps matches TRBD1 (6 bases). The CDR3 sequence is 16 residues long. Germline V gene sequence: CDR1 MNHEY, CDR2 SMNVEV (reference sequence). V was shortened by 0 bases and J by 0 bases, with 10 bases between the two germline ends.